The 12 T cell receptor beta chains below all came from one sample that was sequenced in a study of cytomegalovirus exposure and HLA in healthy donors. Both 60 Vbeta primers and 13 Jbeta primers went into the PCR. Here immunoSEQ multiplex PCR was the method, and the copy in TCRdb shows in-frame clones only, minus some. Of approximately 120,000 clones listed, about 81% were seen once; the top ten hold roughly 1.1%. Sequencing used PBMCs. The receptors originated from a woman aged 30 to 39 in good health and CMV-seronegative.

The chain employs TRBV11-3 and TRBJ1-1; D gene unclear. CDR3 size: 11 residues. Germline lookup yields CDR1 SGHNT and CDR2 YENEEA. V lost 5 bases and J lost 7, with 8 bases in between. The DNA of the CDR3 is TGTGCCAGCAGCGAGGGTAGTGAAGCTTTCTTT. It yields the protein CASSEGSEAFF.

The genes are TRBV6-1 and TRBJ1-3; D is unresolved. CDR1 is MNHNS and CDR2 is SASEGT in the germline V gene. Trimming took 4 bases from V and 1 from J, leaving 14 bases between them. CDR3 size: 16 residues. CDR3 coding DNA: TGTGCCAGCAGTGGAGAGGGTATTGGATCTGGAAACACCATATATTTT. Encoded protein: CASSGEGIGSGNTIYF.

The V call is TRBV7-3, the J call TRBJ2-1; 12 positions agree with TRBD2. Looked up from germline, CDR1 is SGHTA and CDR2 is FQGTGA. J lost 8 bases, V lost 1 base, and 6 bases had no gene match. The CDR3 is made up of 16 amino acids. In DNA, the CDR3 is TGTGCCAGCAGCTTAAGGCTAGCGGGAGGGCCCGATGAGCAGTTCTTC. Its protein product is CASSLRLAGGPDEQFF.

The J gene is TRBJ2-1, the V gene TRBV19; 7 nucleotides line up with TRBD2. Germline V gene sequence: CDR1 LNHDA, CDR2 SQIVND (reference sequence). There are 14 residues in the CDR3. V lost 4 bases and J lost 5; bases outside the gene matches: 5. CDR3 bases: TGTGCCAGTAGTAGCGGGGGACTCGACAATGAGCAGTTCTTC. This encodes CASSSGGLDNEQFF.

CDR3 DNA: TGTGCCTGGAGCGGCCCCGGGAGTAACTACGAGCAGTACTTC. Its protein is CAWSGPGSNYEQYF. The chain joins TRBV30 to TRBJ2-7, with D possibly matching TRBD2 (6 bases). The germline V gene encodes CDR1 GTSNPN and CDR2 SVGIG (reference sequence). V was clipped by 3 bases and J by 3 bases, with 15 bases between them. CDR3 length equals 14 residues.

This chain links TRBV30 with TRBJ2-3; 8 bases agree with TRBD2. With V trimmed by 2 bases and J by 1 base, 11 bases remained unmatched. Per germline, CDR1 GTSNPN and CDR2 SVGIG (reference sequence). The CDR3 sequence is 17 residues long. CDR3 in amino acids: CAWSSLRTSPGTDTQYF. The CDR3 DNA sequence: TGTGCCTGGAGTTCTCTCCGGACTAGCCCCGGCACAGATACGCAGTATTTT.

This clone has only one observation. The CDR3 reads CASSEWRGSYNEQFF. The CDR3 coding sequence is TGTGCCAGCAGTGAATGGCGCGGCTCCTACAATGAGCAGTTCTTC. The chain combines TRBV6-1 with TRBJ2-1; D unresolved. This CDR3 contains 15 residues. The V gene lost 2 bases and the J gene lost 0 bases, with 8 bases spanning the gap. Germline-derived CDR1 and CDR2 are MNHNS and SASEGT.

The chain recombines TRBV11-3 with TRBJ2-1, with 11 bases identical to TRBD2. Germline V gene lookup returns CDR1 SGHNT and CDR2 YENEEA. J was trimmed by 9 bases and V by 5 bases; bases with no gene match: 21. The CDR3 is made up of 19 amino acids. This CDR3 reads CASSPKTNNLAGGLGEQFF. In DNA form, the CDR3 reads TGTGCCAGCAGCCCGAAAACAAATAATTTAGCGGGAGGGCTGGGTGAGCAGTTCTTC.

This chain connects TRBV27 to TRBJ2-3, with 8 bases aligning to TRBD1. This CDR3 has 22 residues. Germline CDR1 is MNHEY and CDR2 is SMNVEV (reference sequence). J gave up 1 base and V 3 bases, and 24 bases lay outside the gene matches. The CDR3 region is CASSFSYQERQGFRHGTDTQYF. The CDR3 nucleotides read TGTGCCAGCAGTTTTTCATATCAGGAGAGACAGGGGTTCCGCCACGGCACAGATACGCAGTATTTT.

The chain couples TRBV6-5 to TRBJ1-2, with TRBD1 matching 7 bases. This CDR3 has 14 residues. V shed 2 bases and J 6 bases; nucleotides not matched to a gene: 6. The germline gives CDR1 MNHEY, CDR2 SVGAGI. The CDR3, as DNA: TGTGCCAGCAGTTACCACAACAGGGGTGATGGCTACACCTTC. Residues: CASSYHNRGDGYTF.

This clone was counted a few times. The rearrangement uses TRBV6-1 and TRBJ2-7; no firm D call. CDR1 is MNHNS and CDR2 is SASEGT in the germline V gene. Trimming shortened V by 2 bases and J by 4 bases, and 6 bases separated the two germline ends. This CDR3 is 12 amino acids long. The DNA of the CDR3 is TGTGCCAGCAGTGAACACAGTTACGAGCAGTACTTC. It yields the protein CASSEHSYEQYF.

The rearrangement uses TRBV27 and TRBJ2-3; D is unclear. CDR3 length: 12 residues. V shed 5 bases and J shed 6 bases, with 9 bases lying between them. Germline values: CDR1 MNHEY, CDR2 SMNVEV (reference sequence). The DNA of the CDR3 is TGTGCCAGCAGTCCCGCCCGGGATACGCAGTATTTT. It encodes CASSPARDTQYF.